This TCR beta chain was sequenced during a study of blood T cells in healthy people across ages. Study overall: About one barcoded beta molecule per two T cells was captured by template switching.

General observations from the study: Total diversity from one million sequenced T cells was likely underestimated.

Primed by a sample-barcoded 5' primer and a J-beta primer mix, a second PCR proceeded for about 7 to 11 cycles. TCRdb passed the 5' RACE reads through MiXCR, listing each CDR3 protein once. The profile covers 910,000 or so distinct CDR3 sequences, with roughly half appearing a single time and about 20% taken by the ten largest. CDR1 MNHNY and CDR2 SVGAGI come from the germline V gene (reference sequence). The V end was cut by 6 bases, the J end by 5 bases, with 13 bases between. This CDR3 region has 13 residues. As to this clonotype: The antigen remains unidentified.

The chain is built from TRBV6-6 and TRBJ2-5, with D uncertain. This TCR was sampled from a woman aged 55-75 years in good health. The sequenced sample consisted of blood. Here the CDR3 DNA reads TGTGCCAGCAGCCGCACGAGGATGGAGACCCAGTACTTC. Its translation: CASSRTRMETQYF.